This T cell receptor beta chain was recorded in a study of Ad26.COV2.S vaccination and SARS-CoV-2 variants. Background on the study: Ad26.COV2.S, an intramuscular injection, was given once or twice 56 days apart. Study-wide points: Breadth and depth estimates from TCRs may understate total T cell responses. Recipients of either vaccine or placebo displayed similar breadth of non-spike TCRs.

For this clone: Its antigen is not known.

Trimming cost V 3 bases and J 3 bases, with 20 bases left between them. The CDR3 loop spans 18 amino acids. Germline V gene sequence: CDR1 MNHNS, CDR2 SASEGT. Only in-frame clones appear in the TCRdb table, and some are missing; sequencing was by immunoSEQ multiplex PCR. Found here are approximately 480,000 clones, around 85% of them singletons; the top ten hold 9.5% to 15%. Stated treatment: around 19 received Ad26.COV2.S at low or high dose, single or two shots; about 5 received placebo; per-sample allocation not given. The study sampled participants on day 63 after the first vaccine or placebo injection. An adult donor aged 18-55 years was enrolled in Boston.

This rearrangement joins TRBV6-1 to TRBJ1-4; D ambiguous. This sequence was found in a person between 18 and 59 years old who received the Ad26.COV2.S COVID-19 vaccine or a placebo. This specimen consisted of peripheral blood, obtained in a trial of Ad26.COV2.S vaccine versus placebo. CDR3 protein: CASSESGLVLVSNEKLFF. In DNA form, the CDR3 reads TGTGCCAGCAGTGAGAGTGGGCTCGTATTGGTGTCTAATGAAAAACTGTTTTTT.